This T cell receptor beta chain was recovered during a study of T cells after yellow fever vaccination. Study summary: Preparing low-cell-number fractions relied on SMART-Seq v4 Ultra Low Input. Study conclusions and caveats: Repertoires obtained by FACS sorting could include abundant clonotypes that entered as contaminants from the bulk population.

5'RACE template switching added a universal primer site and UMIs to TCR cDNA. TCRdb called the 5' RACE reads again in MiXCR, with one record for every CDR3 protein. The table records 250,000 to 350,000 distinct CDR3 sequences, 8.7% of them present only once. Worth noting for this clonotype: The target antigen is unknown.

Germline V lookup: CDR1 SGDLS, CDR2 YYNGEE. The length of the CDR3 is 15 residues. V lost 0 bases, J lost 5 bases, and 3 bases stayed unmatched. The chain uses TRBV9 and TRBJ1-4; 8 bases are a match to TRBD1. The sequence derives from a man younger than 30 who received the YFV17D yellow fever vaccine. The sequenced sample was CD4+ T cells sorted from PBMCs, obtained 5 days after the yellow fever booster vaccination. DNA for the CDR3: TGTGCCAGCAGCGTAGGGACAGGGCTCAATGAAAAACTGTTTTTT. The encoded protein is CASSVGTGLNEKLFF. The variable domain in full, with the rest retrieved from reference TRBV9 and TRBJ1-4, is DSGVTQTPKHLITATGQRVTLRCSPRSGDLSVYWYQQSLDQGLQFLIQYYNGEERAKGNILERFSAQQFPDLHSELNLSSLELGDSALYFCASSVGTGLNEKLFFGSGTQLSVL.